The 21 T cell receptor beta chains given below trace back to one sample, sequenced in a study of molecular identifiers for immune sequencing clone quantification. TCRdb passed the PCR reads through MiXCR, listing each CDR3 protein once. The profile shows approximately 500,000 distinct CDR3 sequences, around 25% of them singletons. The sequenced material came from naive CD8+ T cells from blood, with Jurkat cell RNA spiked in. Indicated subset: FACS-sorted CD8+CD4-CCR7+CD45RA+ naive T cells. Receptor source: a human donor in good health. Some libraries in this study had Jurkat cell RNA spiked in.

As regards this clonotype: At one end the junction does not follow the germline gene, possibly because of a read error. J is TRBJ2-1 and V is TRBV2; D is unclear. The CDR3 totals 15 residues. Per the germline V gene, CDR1 is SNHLY and CDR2 is FYNNEI. CDR3 sequence reads: CAGSEDQSSYNEQFF. CDR3 coding DNA: TGTGCCGGCAGTGAAGACCAGAGCTCCTACAATGAGCAGTTCTTC.

This chain connects TRBV6-2 or TRBV6-3 to TRBJ2-7, with 10 bases matching TRBD2. CDR3 length: 15 residues. V lost 6 bases and J lost 4; bases outside the gene matches: 9. Germline CDR1 and CDR2: MNHEY and SVGEGT. The chain's CDR3 is CASRPLAGSSYEQYF. The DNA for the CDR3 is TGTGCCAGCAGACCACTAGCGGGAAGCTCTTACGAGCAGTACTTC.

This chain joins TRBV7-6 and TRBJ1-1; D is unresolved. The V gene's germline CDR1 is SGHVS and CDR2 FNYEAQ. This CDR3 has 14 amino acids. V shed 1 base and J shed 0 bases, with 6 bases lying between them. The CDR3 is CASSLDYVNTEAFF. The CDR3 DNA sequence: TGTGCCAGCAGCTTAGATTATGTGAACACTGAAGCTTTCTTT. Together with reference TRBV7-6 and TRBJ1-1, the CDR3 gives the full variable domain: GAGVSQSPRYKVTKRGQDVALRCDPISGHVSLYWYRQALGQGPEFLTYFNYEAQQDKSGLPNDRFSAERPEGSISTLTIQRTEQRDSAMYRCASSLDYVNTEAFFGQGTRLTVV.

This clonotype was counted between two and nine times. The CDR3 DNA reads as TGCGCCAGCAGCCGACAGACAACTAATGAAAAACTGTTTTTT. Residues: CASSRQTTNEKLFF. The chain carries TRBV4-3 and TRBJ1-4; tentative D call: TRBD1 (5 bases). In germline, CDR1 is LGHNA, CDR2 YSLEER. Trimming removed 4 bases at V and 0 bases at J, with 6 bases between. CDR3 length equals 14 residues.

The chain has TRBV15 and TRBJ2-7, with 10 positions matching TRBD2. Germline-derived CDR1 and CDR2 are LNHNV and YYDKDF (reference sequence). The J segment lost 0 bases and the V segment lost 4 bases, leaving 3 bases of the junction unmatched. CDR3 size: 15 residues. CDR3 in DNA: TGTGCCACCAGCAAGACTAGCGGGCCCTCCTACGAGCAGTACTTC. It yields the protein CATSKTSGPSYEQYF.

About this clonotype itself: Just one base apart from a much larger clone, this may be a read error. This chain links TRBV28 with TRBJ2-2, with a weak D call TRBD1 (5 bases). CDR1 and CDR2 (germline): MDHEN, SYDVKM. Trimming removed 5 bases from V and 8 bases from J, with 21 bases in between. CDR3 length: 16 residues. CDR3 sequence: CASSPRMSLRTGELFF. The DNA of the CDR3 is TGTGCCAGCAGTCCTAGAATGTCCCTAAGGACAGGGGAGCTGTTTTTT. The full variable domain, with the rest looked up from reference TRBV28 and TRBJ2-2, is DVKVTQSSRYLVKRTGEKVFLECVQDMDHENMFWYRQDPGLGLRLIYFSYDVKMKEKGDIPEGYSVSREKKERFSLILESASTNQTSMYLCASSPRMSLRTGELFFGEGSRLTVL.

Comment on this clonotype: A much larger clone is a single base away; this may be a read error. This sequence joins TRBV7-8 and TRBJ2-5; TRBD2 is a possible D gene (6 bases). This CDR3 has 14 residues. CDR1 and CDR2 (germline): SGHVS, FQNEAQ. The CDR3 coding sequence is TGTGACAGCAGCTTAGTTGACCTAGCGGAGACCCAGTACTTC. Its protein is CDSSLVDLAETQYF. The full variable domain, completed using reference TRBV7-8 and TRBJ2-5, is GAGVSQSPRYKVAKRGQDVALRCDPISGHVSLFWYQQALGQGPEFLTYFQNEAQLDKSGLPSDRFFAERPEGSVSTLKIQRTQQEDSAVYLCDSSLVDLAETQYFGPGTRLLVL.

On this clonotype: A much larger clone lies a single base off, so this may be a read error. This rearrangement joins TRBV7-9 to TRBJ2-2; possibly TRBD1 for D (7 bases). This CDR3 has 14 amino acids. Germline V CDR1 and CDR2: SEHNR, FQNEAQ (reference sequence). The CDR3 sequence is CASRDRTNTGGLFF. The CDR3 nucleotides read TGTGCCAGCAGGGACAGGACGAACACCGGGGGGCTGTTTTTT.

A few counts support this clonotype. This chain uses TRBV7-6 with TRBJ2-7; TRBD2 might be the D (6 bases). The CDR3 runs 14 residues. The germline gives CDR1 SGHVS, CDR2 FNYEAQ. Between the trimmed V and J ends, which lost 4 bases and 2 bases, there was a span of 12 bases. CDR3 amino acids: CASSSGLQPYEQYF. The CDR3, as DNA: TGTGCCAGCAGCTCGGGACTGCAACCCTACGAGCAGTACTTC. Supplemented by reference TRBV7-6 and TRBJ2-7, the full variable domain reads GAGVSQSPRYKVTKRGQDVALRCDPISGHVSLYWYRQALGQGPEFLTYFNYEAQQDKSGLPNDRFSAERPEGSISTLTIQRTEQRDSAMYRCASSSGLQPYEQYFGPGTRLTVT.

The chain recombines TRBV19 with TRBJ2-7, with unresolved D. From germline, CDR1 is LNHDA and CDR2 SQIVND (reference sequence). Trimming left V 3 bases short and J 0 bases short, with 9 bases between. This CDR3 has 14 residues. The CDR3 protein is CASSIADLSYEQYF. The CDR3 DNA follows: TGTGCCAGTAGTATTGCAGATCTCTCCTACGAGCAGTACTTC.

The chain carries TRBV19 and TRBJ1-1; a weak D match, TRBD1 (6 bases). The CDR3 consists of 14 residues. Germline CDR1 is LNHDA and CDR2 is SQIVND (reference sequence). The ends were cut back, 3 bases at V and 0 bases at J, with 8 bases in the middle. The CDR3 protein is CASSMQGLNTEAFF. The DNA for the CDR3 is TGTGCCAGTAGTATGCAGGGGCTGAACACTGAAGCTTTCTTT. Full variable domain (rest looked up from reference TRBV19 and TRBJ1-1): DGGITQSPKYLFRKEGQNVTLSCEQNLNHDAMYWYRQDPGQGLRLIYYSQIVNDFQKGDIAEGYSVSREKKESFPLTVTSAQKNPTAFYLCASSMQGLNTEAFFGQGTRLTVV.

This clonotype appeared many times. This chain uses TRBV5-6 with TRBJ2-7; 7 nucleotides agree with TRBD1. The CDR3 has 13 residues. Looked up from germline, CDR1 is SGHDT and CDR2 is YYEEEE. The V segment lost 1 base and the J segment 5 bases; nucleotides outside the gene matches: 3. The chain's CDR3 is CASSLTGVHEQYF. The CDR3 DNA follows: TGTGCCAGCAGCTTGACAGGGGTGCACGAGCAGTACTTC.

This clonotype showed up just a few times. The genes are TRBV5-1 and TRBJ1-1; D ambiguous. In germline, CDR1 is SGHRS, CDR2 YFSETQ. The CDR3 is 14 residues long. Trimming removed 1 base from V and 0 bases from J, with 7 bases in between. The CDR3 bases are TGCGCCAGCAGCTTGCAGTCCATGAACACTGAAGCTTTCTTT. It translates to CASSLQSMNTEAFF.

Concerning this clonotype itself: This sequence may be a read error, since a much larger clone differs from it by one base. The chain is built from TRBV28 and TRBJ2-5; TRBD1 agrees at 12 bases. Germline V gene data show CDR1 as MDHEN and CDR2 as SYDVKM. This CDR3 has 15 residues. The CDR3 reads CASSPGTGGKEAQYF. The CDR3, as DNA: TGTGCCAGCAGTCCCGGGACAGGGGGCAAAGAGGCCCAGTACTTC.

As to this clonotype: Mismatch with germline at one junction end may stem from a read error. The rearrangement links TRBV7-9 to TRBJ2-5; perhaps TRBD2 as D (5 bases). Germline V CDR1 and CDR2: SEHNR, FQNEAQ (reference sequence). The CDR3 consists of 17 residues. CDR3 sequence: CASSGVRGRDEGETQCF. CDR3 bases: TGTGCCAGCAGCGGCGTGCGAGGGAGAGATGAGGGAGAGACCCAGTGCTTC.

The CDR3 DNA is TGTGCCACCAGTGACTCGCAGGGGGTAGATACGCAGTATTTT. As protein: CATSDSQGVDTQYF. The rearrangement uses TRBV24-1 and TRBJ2-3; 7 bases align to TRBD1. The CDR3 extends over 14 amino acids. Germline V CDR1 and CDR2: KGHDR, SFDVKD. With 4 bases clipped from V and 5 bases from J, the junction kept 5 bases outside the gene matches.

This clonotype was seen repeatedly, ten times or more. This rearrangement joins TRBV6-5 to TRBJ1-1; 10 bases agree with TRBD1. The V and J ends lost 10 bases and 3 bases, in that order; junction bases with no gene match: 11. CDR1 is MNHEY, CDR2 SVGAGI, per germline. This CDR3 has 15 residues. The CDR3 nucleotides read TGTGCCATCATGCGTGGGACAGGGGATTACACTGAAGCTTTCTTT. Translation gives CAIMRGTGDYTEAFF.

This clonotype was observed at least ten times. The genes are TRBV14 and TRBJ1-4; D is perhaps TRBD1 (5 bases). V was trimmed by 1 base and J by 6 bases, leaving 15 bases between them. Looked up from germline, CDR1 is SGHDN and CDR2 is FVKESK. There are 16 residues in the CDR3. The CDR3 region has the DNA TGTGCCAGCAGCCAAGTCCCCGAAGGGGCCTATGAAAAACTGTTTTTT. The encoded protein is CASSQVPEGAYEKLFF.

A few counts support this clonotype. The V and J genes are TRBV20-1 and TRBJ2-1; TRBD2 matches 8 bases. This CDR3 has 15 residues. Germline V CDR1 and CDR2: DFQATT, SNEGSKA (reference sequence). The CDR3 here is CAIKGRGGKLNEQFF. CDR3 DNA: TGCGCGATTAAGGGCCGCGGGGGGAAGTTGAATGAGCAGTTCTTC.

In its sample, this clonotype was seen many times. The chain recombines TRBV11-2 with TRBJ2-1; possibly TRBD1 for D (5 bases). Deletions cut 3 bases from V and 12 bases from J, with 15 bases between. From germline, CDR1 is SGHAT and CDR2 FQNNGV. CDR3 length equals 13 residues. CDR3 residues: CASSLGPTWGQFF. For the CDR3, the DNA is TGTGCCAGCAGCTTGGGGCCCACCTGGGGGCAGTTCTTC.

This clonotype was seen ten or more times. The V gene is TRBV9, the J gene TRBJ2-1, with D possibly being TRBD1 (5 bases). Trimming stripped 4 bases from V and 7 bases from J, with 6 bases between. Germline V lookup: CDR1 SGDLS, CDR2 YYNGEE. The CDR3 is 11 residues long. The DNA of the CDR3 is TGTGCCAGCAGCCCAGGGAATGAGCAGTTCTTC. This sequence encodes CASSPGNEQFF.